A selection of T cell receptor beta chains follows, all from one sample in a study of blood T cell repertoires in COVID-19. The data were produced by immunoSEQ multiplex PCR, yet TCRdb's version contains in-frame clones alone and is incomplete. Here the sample spans some 150,000 clones, around 86% being singletons. Source material: peripheral blood. These receptors originate from a human donor in a cohort sampled during active COVID-19. The CDR3 runs from the conserved cysteine through the conserved F or W. The D gene is left open where the match is weak. Clone size, where shown, is once, few, many, or a class for clones that have expanded.

d_gene	v_gene	abundance	j_gene	CDR3aa	CDR3nt
TRBD1	TRBV30	NA	TRBJ2-4	CAWTGGANIQYF	TGTGCCTGGACAGGGGGTGCGAACATTCAGTACTTC
NA	TRBV7-3	NA	TRBJ2-3	CASSFSSTDTQYF	TGTGCCAGCAGCTTTTCTAGCACAGATACGCAGTATTTT
NA	TRBV28	NA	TRBJ1-1	CASSLFRVNTEAFF	TGTGCCAGCAGTTTATTTCGGGTAAACACTGAAGCTTTCTTT
TRBD2	TRBV10-3	once	TRBJ2-3	CAISGAVAGEGPGTDTQYF	TGTGCCATCAGTGGGGCGGTAGCGGGAGAGGGCCCTGGCACAGATACGCAGTATTTT
TRBD1	TRBV24-1	NA	TRBJ1-1	CATREGAAGNTEAFF	TGTGCCACCAGGGAGGGGGCGGCAGGGAACACTGAAGCTTTCTTT
NA	TRBV20-1	NA	TRBJ1-4	CSASLQAGEKLFF	TGCAGTGCTAGTTTACAGGCCGGGGAAAAACTGTTTTTT
NA	TRBV6-5	NA	TRBJ1-1	CASTHREMTTEAFF	TGTGCCAGCACCCACAGGGAAATGACCACTGAAGCTTTCTTT
NA	TRBV6-4	NA	TRBJ2-1	CASSVESQNEQFF	TGTGCCAGCAGTGTTGAAAGTCAGAATGAGCAGTTCTTC
TRBD1	TRBV5-4	NA	TRBJ2-2	CASSPRDRGRPGELFF	TGTGCCAGCAGCCCCCGGGACAGGGGGCGTCCCGGGGAGCTGTTTTTT
TRBD1	TRBV24-1	once	TRBJ2-1	CATSGDRGIVDEQFF	TGTGCCACCAGTGGTGACAGGGGGATTGTAGATGAGCAGTTCTTC
TRBD1	TRBV28	NA	TRBJ1-2	CASSPGQGSYGYTF	TGTGCCAGCAGTCCGGGACAGGGGTCATATGGCTACACCTTC
NA	TRBV11-2	NA	TRBJ2-7	CASSSKGLDWRYEQYF	TGTGCCAGCAGCTCCAAAGGGTTGGATTGGAGGTACGAGCAGTACTTC
TRBD1	TRBV30	few	TRBJ1-6	CAWKRDRGTNSPLHF	TGTGCCTGGAAACGGGACAGGGGGACGAATTCACCCCTCCACTTT
NA	TRBV5-1	NA	TRBJ2-3	CASSSTGSTDTQYF	TGCGCCAGCAGCTCTACAGGGTCCACAGATACGCAGTATTTT
TRBD2	TRBV30	NA	TRBJ2-7	CAWSSGISGVFSYEQYF	TGTGCCTGGAGCTCAGGGATTAGCGGGGTCTTCTCCTACGAGCAGTACTTC
NA	TRBV2	NA	TRBJ1-4	CASRNGSLTRKLFF	TGTGCCAGCAGAAACGGATCGCTGACACGAAAACTGTTTTTT
NA	TRBV24-1	once	TRBJ2-1	CATSVAAGNEQFF	TGTGCCACCAGTGTCGCGGCCGGCAATGAGCAGTTCTTC
NA	TRBV2	NA	TRBJ2-1	CASSEARNNEQFF	TGTGCCAGCAGTGAAGCGCGAAACAATGAGCAGTTCTTC
TRBD1	TRBV28	NA	TRBJ2-6	CASRPQTGAGANVLTF	TGTGCCAGCAGACCACAGACAGGGGCTGGGGCCAACGTCCTGACTTTC
TRBD1	TRBV19	NA	TRBJ1-6	CASSRRTGDLYNSPLHF	TGTGCCAGTAGTAGACGGACAGGGGACCTCTATAATTCACCCCTCCACTTT
NA	TRBV30	NA	TRBJ1-4	CAWSFRVSDEKLFF	TGTGCCTGGAGTTTCAGGGTTTCGGACGAAAAACTGTTTTTT
TRBD2	TRBV2	NA	TRBJ2-1	CASSEHSGTYNEQFF	TGTGCCAGCAGTGAGCATAGCGGGACTTACAATGAGCAGTTCTTC
NA	TRBV12-3/TRBV12-4	NA	TRBJ1-1	CASSLRRNTEAFF	TGTGCCAGCAGTTTACGGAGGAACACTGAAGCTTTCTTT
NA	TRBV27	NA	TRBJ2-2	CASSLGVAGRNTGELFF	TGTGCCAGCAGTTTGGGGGTTGCGGGAAGGAACACCGGGGAGCTGTTTTTT
TRBD2	TRBV7-3	once	TRBJ2-1	CASSAGTSGAPSYNEQFF	TGTGCCAGCAGCGCCGGGACTAGCGGGGCACCCTCCTACAATGAGCAGTTCTTC
NA	TRBV10-3	once	TRBJ1-1	CAISLQGNTEAFF	TGTGCCATCAGTCTACAGGGGAACACTGAAGCTTTCTTT
TRBD1	TRBV30	once	TRBJ1-2	CALNKGAKGGYTF	TGTGCCCTTAATAAGGGGGCGAAGGGTGGCTACACCTTC
TRBD2	TRBV6-6	NA	TRBJ2-1	CASTPAGASGGAKQFF	TGTGCCAGCACTCCAGCCGGGGCTAGCGGGGGGGCGAAGCAGTTCTTC
TRBD2	TRBV5-6	NA	TRBJ2-3	CASSFRSGGRTTDTQYF	TGTGCCAGCAGCTTTCGTAGCGGGGGACGTACTACAGATACGCAGTATTTT
NA	TRBV5-1	NA	TRBJ2-7	CASTYEEQYF	TGCGCCAGCACCTATGAAGAGCAGTACTTC
NA	TRBV19	NA	TRBJ2-3	CASSMGLASRADTQYF	TGTGCCAGTAGTATGGGGCTAGCGAGTAGAGCAGATACGCAGTATTTT
NA	TRBV9	NA	TRBJ2-5	CASSVGGGTKETQYF	TGTGCCAGCAGCGTAGGAGGGGGAACCAAAGAGACCCAGTACTTC
NA	TRBV5-6	once	TRBJ1-4	CASSLTATNEKLFF	TGTGCCAGCAGCTTGACAGCAACTAATGAAAAACTGTTTTTT
NA	TRBV13	NA	TRBJ2-5	CASSPPGGWRTQYF	TGTGCCAGCAGCCCCCCGGGGGGCTGGAGGACCCAGTACTTC
TRBD2	TRBV7-9	NA	TRBJ2-7	CASSPRWGGSYEQYF	TGTGCCAGCAGCCCTAGATGGGGGGGCTCCTACGAGCAGTACTTC
TRBD1	TRBV19	NA	TRBJ1-5	CATLERDSLNQPQHF	TGTGCCACCCTGGAAAGGGACAGTCTAAATCAGCCCCAGCATTTT
NA	TRBV11-2	NA	TRBJ2-7	CASSPRRDSLTYEQYF	TGTGCCAGCAGCCCACGGAGGGACTCACTTACCTACGAGCAGTACTTC
TRBD1	TRBV30	NA	TRBJ2-2	CAWTRTGTTGELFF	TGTGCCTGGACCCGGACAGGGACCACCGGGGAGCTGTTTTTT
NA	TRBV3-1/TRBV3-2	NA	TRBJ1-2	CASSQFAGIDGYTF	TGTGCCAGCAGCCAATTTGCCGGGATAGATGGCTACACCTTC
NA	TRBV7-8	NA	TRBJ1-4	CASSLTGRGRTNEKLFF	TGTGCCAGCAGCTTAACGGGCCGGGGGAGAACTAATGAAAAACTGTTTTTT
TRBD1	TRBV28	NA	TRBJ2-4	CASSFGQGLRNIQYF	TGTGCCAGCAGTTTCGGACAGGGTTTGAGAAACATTCAGTACTTC
TRBD1	TRBV18	NA	TRBJ2-5	CASSPPGQGAWGRETQYF	TGTGCCAGCTCACCACCCGGACAGGGGGCCTGGGGGCGAGAGACCCAGTACTTC
TRBD1	TRBV18	once	TRBJ2-3	CASSPDRAITDTQYF	TGTGCCAGCTCACCGGACAGGGCGATCACAGATACGCAGTATTTT
TRBD1	TRBV19	NA	TRBJ2-7	CASSQNRGEQYF	TGTGCCAGTAGTCAAAACAGGGGCGAGCAGTACTTC
TRBD2	TRBV7-3	NA	TRBJ2-3	CASSSTSGLAGGPDTQYF	TGTGCCAGCAGCTCTACCTCCGGACTAGCGGGGGGTCCAGATACGCAGTATTTT
NA	TRBV19	NA	TRBJ1-1	CASSHGQWNTEAFF	TGTGCCAGTAGTCACGGACAGTGGAACACTGAAGCTTTCTTT
NA	TRBV7-9	NA	TRBJ2-1	CASRALHGEQFF	TGTGCCAGCAGGGCCCTCCACGGGGAGCAGTTCTTC
TRBD2	TRBV19	NA	TRBJ2-1	CASRSGGVNNEQFF	TGTGCCAGTCGGAGCGGGGGGGTTAACAATGAGCAGTTCTTC
NA	TRBV7-3	once	TRBJ1-1	CASSFGQMNTEAFF	TGTGCCAGCAGCTTTGGACAGATGAACACTGAAGCTTTCTTT
TRBD2	TRBV11-2	NA	TRBJ2-7	CASSLVETSGSEQYF	TGTGCCAGCAGCTTAGTCGAGACTAGCGGCTCCGAGCAGTACTTC
TRBD1	TRBV7-9	NA	TRBJ1-6	CASSFRDRYNSPLHF	TGTGCCAGCAGCTTCCGGGACAGATATAATTCACCCCTCCACTTT
NA	TRBV5-4	once	TRBJ1-2	CASSPEGGSIYGYTF	TGTGCCAGCAGCCCGGAGGGAGGCTCTATTTATGGCTACACCTTC
TRBD1	TRBV14	NA	TRBJ2-7	CASSRDRGRPSSYEQYF	TGTGCCAGCAGCCGGGACAGGGGGCGACCGAGCTCCTACGAGCAGTACTTC
TRBD1	TRBV5-1	NA	TRBJ2-1	CASSLGAGGFNNEQFF	TGCGCCAGCAGCTTGGGGGCAGGGGGCTTCAACAATGAGCAGTTCTTC
TRBD1	TRBV15	NA	TRBJ2-4	CATSIGQVLAKNIQYF	TGTGCCACCAGCATTGGACAGGTACTAGCCAAAAACATTCAGTACTTC
TRBD1	TRBV25-1	NA	TRBJ2-7	CASVRQGAYEQYF	TGTGCCAGCGTAAGACAGGGTGCCTACGAGCAGTACTTC
NA	TRBV28	NA	TRBJ2-1	CASTIGGERYNEQFF	TGTGCCAGCACCATAGGGGGGGAGAGATACAATGAGCAGTTCTTC
TRBD2	TRBV7-3	once	TRBJ2-7	CASSPSGTSYEQYF	TGTGCCAGCAGCCCGAGCGGGACTTCCTACGAGCAGTACTTC
NA	TRBV6-5	NA	TRBJ2-1	CASSYFGVSYNEQFF	TGTGCCAGCAGTTACTTCGGGGTCTCCTACAATGAGCAGTTCTTC